The clone carrying this T cell receptor (beta chain) has a handful of counts. This sample is drawn from a study of early T cells in non-severe SARS-CoV-2 infection. Each CDR3 protein gets one entry after TCRdb re-called the 5' RACE reads with MiXCR. The sample contains under 95,000 distinct CDR3 sequences, about 15% of which appear only once. The specimen sequenced was whole blood. The receptor's source is an adult who was a healthcare worker with PCR-confirmed SARS-CoV-2 infection or an uninfected control (not recorded which).

Here the CDR3 DNA reads TGTGCCAGCAGCCCCTCCGGGACTTACCCCTCTAGACACAGAACAGATACGCAGTATTTT. It is translated as CASSPSGTYPSRHRTDTQYF. The chain combines TRBV7-9 with TRBJ2-3, with a weak D call TRBD2 (6 bases). V lost 5 bases and J 3 bases, leaving 30 bases between the germline ends. Germline lookup yields CDR1 SEHNR and CDR2 FQNEAQ (reference sequence). This CDR3 spans 20 amino acids.